These T cell receptor beta chains were read from a single sample in a study of T cells in Graves' hyperthyroidism and ophthalmopathy. TCRdb processed the multiplex PCR reads anew with MiXCR; each CDR3 protein has one entry. The top ten clones hold 10% of a sample with hundreds of thousands of distinct CDR3 sequences, around 15% of them seen once. Sequencing used blood. The receptors derive from a woman younger than 30 with Graves' hyperthyroidism. The CDR3 runs from the conserved cysteine through the conserved F or W. Fields, in order: V gene, clone size, D gene, J gene, CDR3 protein, CDR3 DNA. A D gene is named only where the DNA matches it firmly. Not all rows give a size; the values are once, few, many and, for expanded clones, a class.

V gene: TRBV6-5
clone size: many
D gene: NA
J gene: TRBJ1-1
CDR3 protein: CASSYSIQYMNTEAFF
CDR3 DNA: TGTGCCAGCAGTTACTCAATTCAGTATATGAACACTGAAGCTTTCTTT

V gene: TRBV6-2/TRBV6-3
clone size: many
D gene: NA
J gene: TRBJ2-7
CDR3 protein: CASSGQNYEQYF
CDR3 DNA: TGTGCCAGCAGTGGACAGAACTACGAGCAGTACTTC

V gene: TRBV19
clone size: few
D gene: NA
J gene: TRBJ2-1
CDR3 protein: CASSILLGNEQFF
CDR3 DNA: TGTGCCAGTAGTATCCTCTTGGGCAATGAGCAGTTCTTC

V gene: TRBV18
clone size: many
D gene: NA
J gene: TRBJ1-1
CDR3 protein: CASSHRDYEAFF
CDR3 DNA: TGTGCCAGCTCACACCGGGACTATGAAGCTTTCTTT

V gene: TRBV4-1
clone size: NA
D gene: TRBD1
J gene: TRBJ1-1
CDR3 protein: CASSHGQGPRTEAFF
CDR3 DNA: TGCGCCAGCAGCCATGGACAGGGGCCGAGAACTGAAGCTTTCTTT

V gene: TRBV30
clone size: many
D gene: NA
J gene: TRBJ1-2
CDR3 protein: CAWSATGLVRGYTF
CDR3 DNA: TGTGCCTGGAGTGCTACAGGGCTAGTACGAGGCTACACCTTC

V gene: TRBV12-3/TRBV12-4
clone size: NA
D gene: TRBD1
J gene: TRBJ2-3
CDR3 protein: CASSTRQGTSPKSTQYF
CDR3 DNA: TGTGCCAGCAGTACCCGACAGGGGACCTCTCCGAAGAGTACGCAGTATTTT

V gene: TRBV14
clone size: few
D gene: NA
J gene: TRBJ2-2
CDR3 protein: CASSQALGGGELFF
CDR3 DNA: TGTGCCAGCAGCCAAGCCCTTGGCGGCGGGGAGCTGTTTTTT

V gene: TRBV14
clone size: few
D gene: NA
J gene: TRBJ1-5
CDR3 protein: CASSQSGLGNQPQHF
CDR3 DNA: TGTGCCAGCAGCCAATCTGGGTTGGGGAATCAGCCCCAGCATTTT

V gene: TRBV7-9
clone size: many
D gene: NA
J gene: TRBJ2-7
CDR3 protein: CASTLSSREQYF
CDR3 DNA: TGTGCCAGCACCCTTTCGTCTCGCGAGCAGTACTTC

V gene: TRBV7-2
clone size: few
D gene: TRBD2
J gene: TRBJ2-7
CDR3 protein: CASSSASGRTYEQYF
CDR3 DNA: TGTGCCAGCAGCTCCGCTAGCGGGAGAACCTACGAGCAGTACTTC

V gene: TRBV19
clone size: NA
D gene: TRBD2
J gene: TRBJ2-1
CDR3 protein: CASSTGTTLNNEQFF
CDR3 DNA: TGTGCCAGTAGTACAGGGACTACACTCAACAATGAGCAGTTCTTC

V gene: TRBV10-3
clone size: NA
D gene: NA
J gene: TRBJ1-5
CDR3 protein: CAISETPHLQPQHF
CDR3 DNA: TGTGCCATCAGTGAAACCCCCCACTTGCAGCCCCAGCATTTT

V gene: TRBV12-3/TRBV12-4
clone size: NA
D gene: TRBD1
J gene: TRBJ2-7
CDR3 protein: CASSSPGQSPYEQYF
CDR3 DNA: TGTGCCAGCAGCAGTCCGGGACAGAGCCCCTACGAGCAGTACTTC

V gene: TRBV28
clone size: NA
D gene: NA
J gene: TRBJ2-2
CDR3 protein: CATPRWGNTGELFF
CDR3 DNA: TGTGCCACCCCGAGGTGGGGGAACACCGGGGAGCTGTTTTTT

V gene: TRBV9
clone size: few
D gene: NA
J gene: TRBJ2-1
CDR3 protein: CASSVSPGLSYNEQFF
CDR3 DNA: TGTGCCAGCAGCGTATCCCCGGGTCTCTCCTACAATGAGCAGTTCTTC

V gene: TRBV18
clone size: NA
D gene: TRBD2
J gene: TRBJ2-7
CDR3 protein: CASSVGTSADYEQYF
CDR3 DNA: TGTGCCAGCTCGGTCGGGACTAGCGCCGACTACGAGCAGTACTTC

V gene: TRBV7-2
clone size: many
D gene: NA
J gene: TRBJ1-1
CDR3 protein: CASSGSGTLGAEAFF
CDR3 DNA: TGTGCCAGCAGCGGGTCAGGGACCCTAGGGGCTGAAGCTTTCTTT

V gene: TRBV7-9
clone size: NA
D gene: NA
J gene: TRBJ2-4
CDR3 protein: CASSLVGAGTKNIQYF
CDR3 DNA: TGTGCCAGCAGCTTAGTAGGAGCAGGGACCAAAAACATTCAGTACTTC

V gene: TRBV7-9
clone size: NA
D gene: NA
J gene: TRBJ1-1
CDR3 protein: CASTKMGVTEAFF
CDR3 DNA: TGTGCCAGCACCAAAATGGGGGTTACTGAAGCTTTCTTT

V gene: TRBV19
clone size: few
D gene: NA
J gene: TRBJ1-2
CDR3 protein: CASRPRGYYGYTF
CDR3 DNA: TGTGCCAGTAGACCCAGGGGTTACTATGGCTACACCTTC

V gene: TRBV3-1
clone size: few
D gene: NA
J gene: TRBJ1-2
CDR3 protein: CASSQDGSGAVKRVNYGYTF
CDR3 DNA: TGTGCCAGCAGCCAAGATGGGTCGGGGGCTGTCAAGAGGGTTAACTATGGCTACACCTTC

V gene: TRBV29-1
clone size: many
D gene: NA
J gene: TRBJ1-1
CDR3 protein: CSVHVSGGNTEAFF
CDR3 DNA: TGCAGCGTTCACGTGTCAGGTGGGAACACTGAAGCTTTCTTT

V gene: TRBV30
clone size: few
D gene: NA
J gene: TRBJ2-1
CDR3 protein: CAWSLGNHYNEQFF
CDR3 DNA: TGTGCCTGGAGTCTGGGGAACCACTACAATGAGCAGTTCTTC

V gene: TRBV9
clone size: few
D gene: NA
J gene: TRBJ2-7
CDR3 protein: CASSVAEGLELEQYF
CDR3 DNA: TGTGCCAGCAGCGTAGCGGAGGGGCTGGAACTCGAGCAGTACTTC

V gene: TRBV24-1
clone size: NA
D gene: NA
J gene: TRBJ2-7
CDR3 protein: CAISGGGGPSYEQYF
CDR3 DNA: TGTGCCATCAGTGGGGGGGGCGGACCCTCCTACGAGCAGTACTTC

V gene: TRBV28
clone size: many
D gene: NA
J gene: TRBJ2-7
CDR3 protein: CASSSQMWGGAPSYEQYF
CDR3 DNA: TGTGCCAGCAGTTCCCAAATGTGGGGGGGGGCCCCGTCCTACGAGCAGTACTTC

V gene: TRBV4-1
clone size: NA
D gene: NA
J gene: TRBJ1-1
CDR3 protein: CASSQVGGVAFF
CDR3 DNA: TGCGCCAGCAGCCAAGTGGGGGGGGTAGCTTTCTTT

V gene: TRBV7-3
clone size: many
D gene: NA
J gene: TRBJ2-5
CDR3 protein: CASSSIPEQETQYF
CDR3 DNA: TGTGCCAGCAGCTCAATCCCGGAGCAAGAGACCCAGTACTTC